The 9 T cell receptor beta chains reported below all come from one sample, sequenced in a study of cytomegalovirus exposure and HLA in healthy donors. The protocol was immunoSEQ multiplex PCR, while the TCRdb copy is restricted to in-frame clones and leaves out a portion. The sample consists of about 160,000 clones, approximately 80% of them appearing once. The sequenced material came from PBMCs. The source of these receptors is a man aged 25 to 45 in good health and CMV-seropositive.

The CDR3 protein is CASSVDPGRGNEQYF. CDR3 coding DNA: TGTGCCAGCAGCGTAGACCCAGGTAGGGGGAACGAGCAGTACTTC. The chain joins TRBV9 to TRBJ2-7; perhaps TRBD1 as D (6 bases). This CDR3 spans 15 amino acids. The V gene's germline CDR1 is SGDLS and CDR2 YYNGEE. V gave up 0 bases and J gave up 5 bases, with 15 bases separating them. The full variable domain, in which reference TRBV9 and TRBJ2-7 provide the parts outside the CDR3, is DSGVTQTPKHLITATGQRVTLRCSPRSGDLSVYWYQQSLDQGLQFLIQYYNGEERAKGNILERFSAQQFPDLHSELNLSSLELGDSALYFCASSVDPGRGNEQYFGPGTRLTVT.

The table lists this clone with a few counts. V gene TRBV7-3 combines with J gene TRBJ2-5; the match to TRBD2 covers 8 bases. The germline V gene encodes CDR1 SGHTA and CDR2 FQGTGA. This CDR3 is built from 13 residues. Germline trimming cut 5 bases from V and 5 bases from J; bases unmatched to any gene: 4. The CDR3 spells CASSRRGAETQYF. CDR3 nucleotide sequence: TGTGCCAGCAGCAGGCGGGGGGCCGAGACCCAGTACTTC.

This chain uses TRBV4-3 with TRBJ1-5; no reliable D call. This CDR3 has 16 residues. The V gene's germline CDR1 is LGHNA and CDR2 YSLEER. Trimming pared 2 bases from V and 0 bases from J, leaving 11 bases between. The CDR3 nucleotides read TGCGCCAGCAGCCAACGTATGGAGTATAGCAATCAGCCCCAGCATTTT. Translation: CASSQRMEYSNQPQHF.

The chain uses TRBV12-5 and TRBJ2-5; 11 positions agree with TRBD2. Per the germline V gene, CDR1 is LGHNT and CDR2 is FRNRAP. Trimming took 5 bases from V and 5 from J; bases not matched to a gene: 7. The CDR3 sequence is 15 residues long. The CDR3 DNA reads TGTGCTAGTGGTCAGACTAGCGGGGTTGGCGAGACCCAGTACTTC. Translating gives CASGQTSGVGETQYF. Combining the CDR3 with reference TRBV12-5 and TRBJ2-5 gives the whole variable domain DARVTQTPRHKVTEMGQEVTMRCQPILGHNTVFWYRQTMMQGLELLAYFRNRAPLDDSGMPKDRFSAEMPDATLATLKIQPSEPRDSAVYFCASGQTSGVGETQYFGPGTRLLVL.

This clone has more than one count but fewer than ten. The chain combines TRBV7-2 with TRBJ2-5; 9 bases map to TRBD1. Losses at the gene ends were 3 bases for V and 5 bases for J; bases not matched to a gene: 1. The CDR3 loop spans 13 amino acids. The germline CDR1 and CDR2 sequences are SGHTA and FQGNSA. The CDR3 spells CASSLTGGETQYF. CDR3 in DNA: TGTGCCAGCAGCTTGACAGGGGGTGAGACCCAGTACTTC. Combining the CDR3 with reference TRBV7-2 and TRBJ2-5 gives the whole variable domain GAGVSQSPSNKVTEKGKDVELRCDPISGHTALYWYRQSLGQGLEFLIYFQGNSAPDKSGLPSDRFSAERTGGSVSTLTIQRTQQEDSAVYLCASSLTGGETQYFGPGTRLLVL.

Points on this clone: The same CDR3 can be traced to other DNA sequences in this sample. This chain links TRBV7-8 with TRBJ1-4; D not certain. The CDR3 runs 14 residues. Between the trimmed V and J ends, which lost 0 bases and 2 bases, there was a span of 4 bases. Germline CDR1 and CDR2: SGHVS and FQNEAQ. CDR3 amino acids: CASSLASTNEKLFF. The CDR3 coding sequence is TGTGCCAGCAGCTTAGCCAGTACTAATGAAAAACTGTTTTTT.

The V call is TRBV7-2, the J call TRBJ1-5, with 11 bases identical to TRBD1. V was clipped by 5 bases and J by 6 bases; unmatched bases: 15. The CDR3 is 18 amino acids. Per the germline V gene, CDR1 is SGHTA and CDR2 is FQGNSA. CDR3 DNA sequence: TGTGCCAGCAGCCCTAGAGCAAGGACAGGGGGCCTCGGTCAGCCCCAGCATTTT. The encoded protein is CASSPRARTGGLGQPQHF.

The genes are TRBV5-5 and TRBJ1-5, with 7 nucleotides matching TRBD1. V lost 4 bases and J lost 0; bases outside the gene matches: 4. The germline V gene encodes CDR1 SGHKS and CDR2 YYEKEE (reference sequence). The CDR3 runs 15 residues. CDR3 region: CASSPGTVSNQPQHF. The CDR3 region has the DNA TGTGCCAGCAGCCCCGGGACAGTTAGCAATCAGCCCCAGCATTTT.

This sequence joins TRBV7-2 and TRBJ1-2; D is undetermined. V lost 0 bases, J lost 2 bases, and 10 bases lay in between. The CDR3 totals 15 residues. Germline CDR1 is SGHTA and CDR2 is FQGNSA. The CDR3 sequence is CASSLAFTANYGYTF. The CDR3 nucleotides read TGTGCCAGCAGCTTAGCGTTTACAGCCAACTATGGCTACACCTTC.